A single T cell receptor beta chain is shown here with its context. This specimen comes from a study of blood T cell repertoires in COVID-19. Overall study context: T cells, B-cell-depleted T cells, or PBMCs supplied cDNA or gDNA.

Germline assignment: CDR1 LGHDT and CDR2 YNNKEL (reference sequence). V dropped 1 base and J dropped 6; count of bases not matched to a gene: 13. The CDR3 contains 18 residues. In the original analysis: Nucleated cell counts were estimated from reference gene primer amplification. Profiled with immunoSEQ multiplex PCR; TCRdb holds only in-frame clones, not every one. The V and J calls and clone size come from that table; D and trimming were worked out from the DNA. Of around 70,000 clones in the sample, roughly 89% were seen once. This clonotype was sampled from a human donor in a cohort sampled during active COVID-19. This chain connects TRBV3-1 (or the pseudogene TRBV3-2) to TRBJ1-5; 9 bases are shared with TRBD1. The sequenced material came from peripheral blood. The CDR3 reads CASSQGVQTGGSGQPQHF. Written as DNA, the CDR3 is TGTGCCAGCAGCCAAGGGGTACAGACAGGGGGATCGGGTCAGCCCCAGCATTTT.